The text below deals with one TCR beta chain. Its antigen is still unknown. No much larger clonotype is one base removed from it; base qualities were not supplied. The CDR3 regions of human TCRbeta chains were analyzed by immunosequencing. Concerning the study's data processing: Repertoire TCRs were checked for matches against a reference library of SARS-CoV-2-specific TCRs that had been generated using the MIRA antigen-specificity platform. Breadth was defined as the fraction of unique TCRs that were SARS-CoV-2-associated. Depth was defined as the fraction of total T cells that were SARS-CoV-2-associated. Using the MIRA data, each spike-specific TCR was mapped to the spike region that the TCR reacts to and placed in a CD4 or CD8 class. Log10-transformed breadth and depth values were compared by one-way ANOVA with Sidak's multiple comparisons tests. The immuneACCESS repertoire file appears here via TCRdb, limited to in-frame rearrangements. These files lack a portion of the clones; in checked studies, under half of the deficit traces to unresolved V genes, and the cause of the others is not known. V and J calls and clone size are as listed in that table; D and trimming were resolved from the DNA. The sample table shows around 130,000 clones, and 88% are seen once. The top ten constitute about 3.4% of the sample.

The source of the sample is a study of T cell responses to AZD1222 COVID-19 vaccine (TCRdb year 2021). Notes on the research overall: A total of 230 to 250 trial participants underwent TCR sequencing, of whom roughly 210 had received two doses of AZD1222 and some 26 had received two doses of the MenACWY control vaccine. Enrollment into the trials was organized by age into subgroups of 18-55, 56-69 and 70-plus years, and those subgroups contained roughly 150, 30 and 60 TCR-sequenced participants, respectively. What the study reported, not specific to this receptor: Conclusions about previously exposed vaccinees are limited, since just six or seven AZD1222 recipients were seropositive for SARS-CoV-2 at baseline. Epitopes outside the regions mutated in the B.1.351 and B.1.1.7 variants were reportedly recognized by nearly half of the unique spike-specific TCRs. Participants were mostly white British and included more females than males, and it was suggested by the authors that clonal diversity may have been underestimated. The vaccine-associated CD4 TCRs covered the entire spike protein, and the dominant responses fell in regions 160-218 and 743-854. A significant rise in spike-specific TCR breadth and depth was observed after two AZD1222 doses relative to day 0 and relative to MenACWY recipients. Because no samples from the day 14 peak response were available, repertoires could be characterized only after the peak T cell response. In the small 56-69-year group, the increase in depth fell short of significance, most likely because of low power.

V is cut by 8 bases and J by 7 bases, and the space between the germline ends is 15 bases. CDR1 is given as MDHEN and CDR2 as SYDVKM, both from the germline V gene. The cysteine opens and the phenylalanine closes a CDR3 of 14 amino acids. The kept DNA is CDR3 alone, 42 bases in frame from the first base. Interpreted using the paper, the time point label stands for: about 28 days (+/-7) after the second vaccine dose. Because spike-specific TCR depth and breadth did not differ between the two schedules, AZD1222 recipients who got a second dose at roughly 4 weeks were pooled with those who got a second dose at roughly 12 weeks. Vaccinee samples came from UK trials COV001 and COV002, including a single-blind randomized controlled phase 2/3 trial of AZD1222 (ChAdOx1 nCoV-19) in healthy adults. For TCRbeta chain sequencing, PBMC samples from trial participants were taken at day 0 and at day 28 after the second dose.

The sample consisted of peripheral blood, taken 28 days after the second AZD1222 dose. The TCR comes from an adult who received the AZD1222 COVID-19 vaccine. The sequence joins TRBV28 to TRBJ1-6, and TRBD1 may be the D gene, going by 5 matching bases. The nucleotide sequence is TGTGCCAGCTCCGGGCAGGGTTTCAATTCACCCCTCCACTTT. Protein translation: CASSGQGFNSPLHF.